This TCR beta chain was recovered during a study of T cells in Graves' hyperthyroidism and ophthalmopathy. Hyperthyroidism in the patients, aged 18 to 65, was newly diagnosed and under 2 months in duration. Using RNA transcripts as the source, TCR beta CDR3 regions were amplified. Initially, a first-round RT-PCR of the TCR CDR3 employed the HTBI primer set. Using its own MiXCR run on the multiplex PCR reads, TCRdb lists one record per CDR3 protein. In the table there are about 560,000 distinct CDR3 sequences, approximately 15% of which are singletons. This clonotype was seen at least ten times. Its antigen remains unidentified. The CDR3 runs 14 residues. V shed 4 bases and J 3 bases; nucleotides not matched to a gene: 6. Germline V gene data show CDR1 as SGHRS and CDR2 as YFSETQ. Regarding the study as a whole: Also found in blood were most expanded thyroid clonotypes above 0.001.

The sequence was obtained from a woman under 30 with Graves' hyperthyroidism. The V and J genes are TRBV5-1 and TRBJ1-1; 7 bases agree with TRBD1. Sequences were obtained from blood. The CDR3 DNA reads as TGCGCCAGCAGCCTGACAGGGCTGGACACTGAAGCTTTCTTT. This translates into CASSLTGLDTEAFF.